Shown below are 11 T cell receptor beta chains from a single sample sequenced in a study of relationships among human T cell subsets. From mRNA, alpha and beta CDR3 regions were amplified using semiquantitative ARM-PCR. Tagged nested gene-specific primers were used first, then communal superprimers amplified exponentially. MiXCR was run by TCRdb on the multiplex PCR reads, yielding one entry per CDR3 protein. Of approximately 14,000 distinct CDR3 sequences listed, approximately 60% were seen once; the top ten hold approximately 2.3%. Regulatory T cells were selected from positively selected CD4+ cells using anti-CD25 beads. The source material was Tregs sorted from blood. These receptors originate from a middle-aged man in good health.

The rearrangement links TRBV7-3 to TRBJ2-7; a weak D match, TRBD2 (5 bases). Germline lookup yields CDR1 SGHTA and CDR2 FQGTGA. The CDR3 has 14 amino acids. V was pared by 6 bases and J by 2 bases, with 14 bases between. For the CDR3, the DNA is TGTGCCAGCAGGAAAGAGGGATCCACCTACGAGCAGTACTTC. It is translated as CASRKEGSTYEQYF.

CDR3 sequence (DNA): TGCGCCAGCAGCCCCAGCGGGGGGACATACAATGAGCAGTTCTTC. Translated, it gives CASSPSGGTYNEQFF. The chain combines TRBV5-1 with TRBJ2-1; 9 bases are shared with TRBD2. Germline CDR1 SGHRS, CDR2 YFSETQ. V shed 4 bases, J shed 4 bases, and the junction held 6 bases outside the gene matches. This CDR3 has 15 amino acids.

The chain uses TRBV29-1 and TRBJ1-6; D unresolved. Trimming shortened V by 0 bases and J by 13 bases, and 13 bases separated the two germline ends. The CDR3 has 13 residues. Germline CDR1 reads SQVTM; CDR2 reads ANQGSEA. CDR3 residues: CSVEDSEGLPLHF. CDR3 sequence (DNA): TGCAGCGTTGAAGATTCCGAGGGCTTGCCCCTCCACTTT. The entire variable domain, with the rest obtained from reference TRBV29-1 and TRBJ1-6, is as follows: SAVISQKPSRDICQRGTSLTIQCQVDSQVTMMFWYRQQPGQSLTLIATANQGSEATYESGFVIDKFPISRPNLTFSTLTVSNMSPEDSSIYLCSVEDSEGLPLHFGNGTRLTVT.

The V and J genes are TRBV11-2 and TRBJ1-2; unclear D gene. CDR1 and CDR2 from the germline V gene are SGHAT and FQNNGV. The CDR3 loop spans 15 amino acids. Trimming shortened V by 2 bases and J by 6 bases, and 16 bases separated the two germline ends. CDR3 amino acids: CASSLRVLGRDGYTF. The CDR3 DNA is TGTGCCAGCAGCTTAAGGGTTTTAGGGAGGGATGGCTACACCTTC.

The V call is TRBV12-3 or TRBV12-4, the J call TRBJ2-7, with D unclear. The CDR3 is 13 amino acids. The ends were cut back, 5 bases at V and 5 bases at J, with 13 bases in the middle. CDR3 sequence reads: CASSLTPDNEQYF. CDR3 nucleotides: TGTGCCAGCAGTCTAACCCCAGACAACGAGCAGTACTTC.

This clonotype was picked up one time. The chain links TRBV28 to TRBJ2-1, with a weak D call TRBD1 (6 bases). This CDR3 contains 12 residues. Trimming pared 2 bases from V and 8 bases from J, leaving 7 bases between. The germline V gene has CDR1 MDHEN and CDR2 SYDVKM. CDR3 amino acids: CASSLTGYEQFF. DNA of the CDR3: TGTGCCAGCAGTTTAACAGGGTATGAGCAGTTCTTC. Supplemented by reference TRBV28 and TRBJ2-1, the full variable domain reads DVKVTQSSRYLVKRTGEKVFLECVQDMDHENMFWYRQDPGLGLRLIYFSYDVKMKEKGDIPEGYSVSREKKERFSLILESASTNQTSMYLCASSLTGYEQFFGPGTRLTVL.

In nucleotides, the CDR3 is TGTGCCAGCAGCTTAGCGGTATATATCCCCGGGGAGCTGTTTTTT. Its protein is CASSLAVYIPGELFF. The J gene is TRBJ2-2, the V gene TRBV11-2; D is unclear. V dropped 1 base and J dropped 6 bases, with 12 bases sitting between them. The CDR3 covers 15 residues. Germline V lookup: CDR1 SGHAT, CDR2 FQNNGV.

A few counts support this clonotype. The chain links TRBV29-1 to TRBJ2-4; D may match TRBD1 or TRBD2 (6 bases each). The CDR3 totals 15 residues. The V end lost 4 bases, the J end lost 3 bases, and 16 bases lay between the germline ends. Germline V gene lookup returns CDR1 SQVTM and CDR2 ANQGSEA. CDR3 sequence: CSVAEGGVGKNIQYF. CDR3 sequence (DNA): TGCAGCGTTGCTGAGGGGGGCGTGGGCAAAAACATTCAGTACTTC.

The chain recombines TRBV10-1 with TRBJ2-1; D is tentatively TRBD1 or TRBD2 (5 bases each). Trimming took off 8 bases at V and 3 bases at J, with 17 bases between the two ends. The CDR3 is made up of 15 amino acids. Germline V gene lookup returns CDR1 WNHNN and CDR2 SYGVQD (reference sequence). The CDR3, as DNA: TGCGCCAGCGCCGCAGGGACGGATTACTACAATGAGCAGTTCTTC. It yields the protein CASAAGTDYYNEQFF.

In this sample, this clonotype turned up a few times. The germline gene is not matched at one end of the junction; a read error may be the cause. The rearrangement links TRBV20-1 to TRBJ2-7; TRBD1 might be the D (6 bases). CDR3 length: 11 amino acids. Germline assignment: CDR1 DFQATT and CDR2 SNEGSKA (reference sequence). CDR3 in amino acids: CSGEQGYEQCF. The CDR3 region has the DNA TGCAGTGGGGAACAGGGATACGAGCAGTGCTTC.

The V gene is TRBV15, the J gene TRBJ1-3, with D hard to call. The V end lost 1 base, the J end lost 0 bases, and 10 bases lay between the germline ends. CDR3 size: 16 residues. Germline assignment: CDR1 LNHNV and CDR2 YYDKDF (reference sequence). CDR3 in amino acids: CATSRGDRHSGNTIYF. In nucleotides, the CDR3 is TGTGCCACCAGCAGAGGCGACCGCCACTCTGGAAACACCATATATTTT. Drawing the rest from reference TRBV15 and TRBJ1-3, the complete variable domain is DAMVIQNPRYQVTQFGKPVTLSCSQTLNHNVMYWYQQKSSQAPKLLFHYYDKDFNNEADTPDNFQSRRPNTSFCFLDIRSPGLGDTAMYLCATSRGDRHSGNTIYFGEGSWLTVV.